The rows below give T cell receptor beta chains drawn from one sample of a study of blood T cell repertoires in COVID-19. Method: immunoSEQ multiplex PCR; TCRdb's copy keeps in-frame clones and lacks some. The table records 150,000 to 200,000 clones, about nine tenths of them present only once. Sequencing input: peripheral blood. These receptors all stem from a man aged 18 to 30 with acute or convalescent COVID-19. CDR3s include the opening cysteine and the closing phenylalanine or tryptophan. D genes are given only for firm matches. Clone size is given for some rows only: seen once, a few or many times, or a class if the clone is expanded.

v_gene,abundance,d_gene,j_gene,CDR3nt,CDR3aa
TRBV7-8,-,TRBD1,TRBJ1-1,TGTGCCAGCAGCTTAGCCCGGACAGGGTCGGGAGCTTTCTTT,CASSLARTGSGAFF
TRBV6-1,-,TRBD1,TRBJ2-7,TGTGCCAGCAGTGACCACCTAAGTACAGGGGCCGATATCTACGAGCAGTACTTC,CASSDHLSTGADIYEQYF
TRBV2,-,TRBD1,TRBJ1-1,TGTGCCAGCAGTGCCGCCGGGACAGGTGAAGCTTTCTTT,CASSAAGTGEAFF
TRBV30,-,TRBD1,TRBJ2-7,TGTGCCTGGACTGGGGACAGGGGCTTAGGAGAGCAGTACTTC,CAWTGDRGLGEQYF
TRBV27,-,-,TRBJ2-1,TGTGCCAGCACCGGAATCGGAGACGCCCACTACAATGAGCAGTTCTTC,CASTGIGDAHYNEQFF
TRBV28,-,TRBD1,TRBJ1-4,TGTGCCAGCACCTTCGGAGACAGGGGGAGGGAAAAACTGTTTTTT,CASTFGDRGREKLFF
TRBV19,once,TRBD1,TRBJ1-6,TGTGCCAGTAGGCCTGACAGGGGGCAATTTTCACCCCTCCACTTT,CASRPDRGQFSPLHF
TRBV27,-,-,TRBJ1-5,TGTGCCAGCAGGGGAGGGGTTAATCAGCCCCAGCATTTT,CASRGGVNQPQHF
TRBV5-4,-,-,TRBJ2-5,TGTGCCAGCAGCTTGGCCGTGGGAGGAGAGACCCAGTACTTC,CASSLAVGGETQYF
TRBV5-1,-,TRBD1,TRBJ2-7,TGCGTCAGCAGCTTCTCGACCGGGACAGGGGGCTACGAGCAGTACTTC,CVSSFSTGTGGYEQYF
TRBV6-5,-,TRBD1,TRBJ2-7,TGTGCCAGCAGTTACTCTTTGGACAGGGTGGCCGAGCAGTACTTC,CASSYSLDRVAEQYF
TRBV4-1,few,TRBD1,TRBJ1-1,TGCGCCAGCAGCCAAGGGACAGGTGCTGGCTGGGCTGAAGCTTTCTTT,CASSQGTGAGWAEAFF
TRBV5-1,-,-,TRBJ1-1,TGCGCCAGCAGCCGGACAGTTGATGGCACTGAAGCTTTCTTT,CASSRTVDGTEAFF
TRBV27,-,-,TRBJ2-7,TGTGCCAGCAGTTTAGTAAACGACGGGGAGCAGTACTTC,CASSLVNDGEQYF
TRBV3-1/TRBV3-2,-,TRBD1,TRBJ1-1,TGTGCCAGCAGCCCGTGGACAGGAAAGTCTGAAGCTTTCTTT,CASSPWTGKSEAFF
TRBV2,-,-,TRBJ2-3,TGTGCCAGCAGTGAAGAGGCGGGATGGGATACGCAGTATTTT,CASSEEAGWDTQYF
TRBV7-9,-,-,TRBJ1-2,TGTGCCAGCAGCTCTCCCGCGGGCGGCGCTATGAATGGCTACACCTTC,CASSSPAGGAMNGYTF
TRBV9,-,TRBD1,TRBJ1-1,TGTGCCAGCAGCGTAGTTGGGGACAGGGCCACTGAAGCTTTCTTT,CASSVVGDRATEAFF
TRBV11-2,once,TRBD1,TRBJ1-4,TGTGCCAGCAGCCGTACAGGGGGCGGAGAAAAACTGTTTTTT,CASSRTGGGEKLFF
TRBV24-1,-,TRBD2,TRBJ2-1,TGTGCCACCAGTGAACGCGGACAGGCGGCTAGCGGGAGGGGAACCTACAATGAGCAGTTCTTC,CATSERGQAASGRGTYNEQFF
TRBV10-3,-,TRBD1,TRBJ2-4,TGTGCCATCAGTTTGGACAGGGGGCTAAGGAACATTCAGTACTTC,CAISLDRGLRNIQYF
TRBV3-1/TRBV3-2,-,TRBD1,TRBJ1-6,TGTGCCAGCAGCCCCCCGGGACAGGGCTCTTCACCCCTCCACTTT,CASSPPGQGSSPLHF
TRBV6-5,-,TRBD1,TRBJ2-7,TGTGCCAGCAGAGTTACAGGGGGCTTTTCGGGTGAGCAGTACTTC,CASRVTGGFSGEQYF
TRBV12-5,-,TRBD1,TRBJ1-2,TGTGCTAGTGGGACCCGACAGGGCCCTTATTATGGCTACACCTTC,CASGTRQGPYYGYTF
TRBV7-6,-,-,TRBJ2-7,TGTGCCAGCAGCTTAGGAGAGGCCCCCTACGAGCAGTACTTC,CASSLGEAPYEQYF
TRBV4-1,-,-,TRBJ2-7,TGCGCCAGCAGCCAGCACCAAGCCCTTTGGGGAGGCGGCTACGAGCAGTACTTC,CASSQHQALWGGGYEQYF
TRBV7-2,-,TRBD1,TRBJ1-6,TGTGCCAGCAGCTTAGGGGACAGGGGTGGTTCACCCCTCCACTTT,CASSLGDRGGSPLHF
TRBV6-5,once,-,TRBJ1-5,TGTGCCAGCAGTTACGGAACAGATAGCAATCAGCCCCAGCATTTT,CASSYGTDSNQPQHF
TRBV5-1,-,-,TRBJ1-1,TGCGCCAGCAGCTTGGCAAGTTCAGGGGCGAACACTGAAGCTTTCTTT,CASSLASSGANTEAFF
TRBV27,-,TRBD1,TRBJ1-1,TGTGCCAGCAGGACTGCACAGGGGCGGTCCGCTGAAGCTTTCTTT,CASRTAQGRSAEAFF
TRBV6-4,-,TRBD1,TRBJ1-5,TGTGCCAGCAGTGACTCGGGGGGACAGGGGATAAATCAGCCCCAGCATTTT,CASSDSGGQGINQPQHF
TRBV5-5,-,-,TRBJ2-2,TGTGCCAGCAGCTTGACAGGTGACGGGGAGCTGTTTTTT,CASSLTGDGELFF
TRBV21-1,-,-,TRBJ2-2,TGTGCCAGCAGCTTGTATAGGGACAGCCTAACGAACACCGGGGAGCTGTTTTTT,CASSLYRDSLTNTGELFF
TRBV11-2,-,-,TRBJ1-1,TGTGCCAGCAGACCGTCAGGACAGTTATTTTACACTGAAGCTTTCTTT,CASRPSGQLFYTEAFF
TRBV6-1,-,-,TRBJ2-5,TGTGCCAGCAGTGAAGGCCAGCGGATTGGAGAGACCCAGTACTTC,CASSEGQRIGETQYF